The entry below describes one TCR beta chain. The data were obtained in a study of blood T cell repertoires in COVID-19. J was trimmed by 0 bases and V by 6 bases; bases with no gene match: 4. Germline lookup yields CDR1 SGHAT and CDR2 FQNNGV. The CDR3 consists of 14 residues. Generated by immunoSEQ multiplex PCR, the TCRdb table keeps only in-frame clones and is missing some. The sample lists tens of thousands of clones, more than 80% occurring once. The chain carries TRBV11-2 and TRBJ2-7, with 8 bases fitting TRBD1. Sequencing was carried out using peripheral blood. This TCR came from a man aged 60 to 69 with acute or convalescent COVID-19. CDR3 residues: CASSRTGSSYEQYF. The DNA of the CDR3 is TGTGCCAGCAGTCGGACAGGGAGCTCCTACGAGCAGTACTTC.